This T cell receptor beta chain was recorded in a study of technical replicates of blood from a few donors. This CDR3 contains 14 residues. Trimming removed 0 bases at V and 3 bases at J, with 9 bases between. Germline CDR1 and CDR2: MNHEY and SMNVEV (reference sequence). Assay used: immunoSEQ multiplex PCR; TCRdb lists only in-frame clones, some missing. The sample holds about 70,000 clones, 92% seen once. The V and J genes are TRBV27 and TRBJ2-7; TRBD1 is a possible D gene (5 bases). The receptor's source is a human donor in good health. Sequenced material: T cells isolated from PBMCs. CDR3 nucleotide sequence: TGTGCCAGCAGTTTATCGGACAAAAACTACGAGCAGTACTTC. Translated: CASSLSDKNYEQYF.